This TCR beta chain was found in a study of blood T cell repertoires in COVID-19 (dated by TCRdb to the early 2020s). For the wider study: Collaborator samples came from the United States, Italy and Spain and covered acute and convalescent phases of COVID-19. The material from the prospective study consisted of cDNA or gDNA derived from T cells, B-cell-depleted T cells, or PBMCs. Subjects who had been exposed to COVID-19, were actively infected with it, or had recovered from it provided the deeply sampled blood TCRbeta repertoires that made up the dataset. The repertoires were made available in a free public database intended to serve as a resource for research on the immune response to SARS-CoV-2. Samples were obtained from the ongoing ImmuneRACE study (first 160 participants) and from 1,254 subjects provided by 6 global collaborators. Sample metadata almost always included a de-identified subject ID, COVID-19 status, age in years and sex. Where available, HLA class I and class II types were obtained from metadata supplied by the sample provider rather than from assay-based typing.

Whole blood was collected in K2EDTA tubes by collaborating institutions according to the institutions' own protocols. For TCRbeta analysis, collaborator samples were shipped as frozen whole blood, as isolated PBMCs, or as DNA extracted from either sample type. TCRbeta CDR3 regions were amplified from genomic DNA using the immunoSEQ Assay, a bias-controlled multiplex PCR. The authors' analysis ran thus. The number of nucleated cells in each sample was estimated by amplification of reference gene primers within the assay. To quantify the absolute abundance of each unique TCRbeta CDR3 rearrangement, sequence reads were collapsed and filtered. For each sample, productive Simpson clonality was calculated as the square root of Simpson's diversity index across productive rearrangements. Imported from immuneACCESS, the table was reduced by TCRdb to in-frame sequences with V and J called. These copies leave out some clones; in studies compared against another copy, an unresolved V gene accounts for under half, and the cause of the remainder is not known. The V and J calls and the clone size are those of that table, but D and trimming were determined from the DNA. This sample lists about 130,000 clones; approximately 90% were detected once. The leading ten clones occupy about 2% of the sample.

Overall study results and their limits: The quantity of clinical and demographic metadata differed by source and by participant and was supplied without curation.

A note on this clone: There is no known antigen for this receptor. No per-base quality is available; no much larger clone lies one base away. Other DNA sequences in this specimen translate into the identical CDR3.

From a lookup of the germline V gene, CDR1 and CDR2 are SGHRS and YFSETQ. Trimming accounts for 4 bases at V and 0 bases at J, while the number of junction bases matched to no gene is 2. There are 14 amino acids in the CDR3, from cysteine to phenylalanine inclusive. Only the CDR3 portion is preserved as DNA: 42 bases, with reading frame beginning at the first base. Sequencing was done on a sample of peripheral blood. The rearranged chain carries TRBV5-1 and TRBJ2-3, and 7 junctional nucleotides match TRBD2. This TCR derives from a man in his 70s with active COVID-19. The CDR3 has the sequence CASSLGGSTDTQYF. The nucleotides read TGCGCCAGCAGCCTCGGGGGGAGCACAGATACGCAGTATTTT.